This T cell receptor beta chain is drawn from a study of technical replicates of blood from a handful of donors. The assay was immunoSEQ multiplex PCR, and TCRdb's table has in-frame clones only and misses some. The sample lists roughly 68,000 clones, about 97% occurring once. V shed 1 base and J shed 2 bases, with 8 bases lying between them. Germline CDR1 reads SGHAT; CDR2 reads FQNNGV. CDR3 size: 14 residues. This clonotype originated in a human donor in good health. The sequenced sample consisted of T cells isolated from PBMCs. The rearrangement joins TRBV11-2 to TRBJ1-2, with unresolved D. The CDR3: CASSLGRFNYGYTF. Here the CDR3 DNA reads TGTGCCAGCAGCTTAGGGAGGTTCAACTATGGCTACACCTTC. Full variable domain (missing parts from reference TRBV11-2 and TRBJ1-2): EAGVAQSPRYKIIEKRQSVAFWCNPISGHATLYWYQQILGQGPKLLIQFQNNGVVDDSQLPKDRFSAERLKGVDSTLKIQPAKLEDSAVYLCASSLGRFNYGYTFGSGTRLTVV.